A single sample gave rise to the 31 T cell receptor beta chains below, sequenced in a study of blood T cells in healthy people across ages. It was with a sample-barcoded 5' primer and a J-beta primer mix that a second PCR of roughly 6 to 11 cycles was run. MiXCR was run by TCRdb on the 5' RACE reads, yielding one entry per CDR3 protein. This table holds roughly 800,000 distinct CDR3 sequences, more than 20% found once. This sample was shared with a second study, whose subject was T cells of mothers and their children.

The material sequenced was blood. These receptors all come from a boy younger than 18 in good health.

The chain employs TRBV9 and TRBJ2-5; 10 bases line up with TRBD2. V trimming: 3 bases; J trimming: 1 base; junction bases outside the gene matches: 6. The CDR3 contains 16 residues. CDR1 is SGDLS, CDR2 YYNGEE, per germline. The CDR3 DNA reads TGTGCCAGCAGCGCGTCTAGCGGGAGAGGCCAAGAGACCCAGTACTTC. Residues: CASSASSGRGQETQYF.

The rearrangement uses TRBV7-6 and TRBJ2-3; D call uncertain. The CDR3 is 15 amino acids. CDR1 is SGHVS, CDR2 FNYEAQ, per germline. V gave up 1 base and J gave up 4 bases, with 12 bases separating them. Here the CDR3 DNA reads TGTGCCAGCAGCTTAGACGCTAACCGGGCAGATACGCAGTATTTT. Protein: CASSLDANRADTQYF.

There are many counts of this clonotype. The V and J genes are TRBV12-3 or TRBV12-4 and TRBJ2-3; D gene unclear. The CDR3 is 12 amino acids. V lost 4 bases and J lost 4, with 6 bases in between. The CDR3 loop is CASSSSSDTQYF. For the CDR3, the DNA is TGTGCCAGCAGTTCCTCTTCAGATACGCAGTATTTT.

This clonotype was recorded a few times. Germline is not matched at one junction end, which may reflect a read error. This sequence joins TRBV7-9 and TRBJ2-1; D possibly uses TRBD1 or TRBD2 (7 bases each). This CDR3 has 13 amino acids. CDR1 and CDR2 (germline): SEHNR, FQNEAQ (reference sequence). The CDR3 DNA follows: TGTGCCAGCAGCTTAGATGGTGAGACAGGGAGGGTCTTC. It translates to CASSLDGETGRVF.

The chain recombines TRBV9 with TRBJ2-5, with D unclear. The V end was cut by 0 bases, the J end by 1 base, with 7 bases between. Per the germline V gene, CDR1 is SGDLS and CDR2 is YYNGEE. The CDR3 has 14 residues. The CDR3 loop is CASSVGDAQETQYF. The CDR3 coding sequence is TGTGCCAGCAGCGTAGGTGATGCCCAAGAGACCCAGTACTTC.

This clonotype was detected a few times. The CDR3 here is CATSDSRDSLYEQYF. The CDR3 DNA follows: TGTGCCACCAGTGATTCGAGGGACAGTCTCTACGAGCAGTACTTC. The chain recombines TRBV24-1 with TRBJ2-7; 7 bases fit TRBD1. Germline V gene sequence: CDR1 KGHDR, CDR2 SFDVKD. Trimming cost V 2 bases and J 3 bases; bases outside gene matches: 6. The CDR3 contains 15 residues.

V gene TRBV28 combines with J gene TRBJ1-5; maybe TRBD1 (5 bases). CDR1 and CDR2 (germline): MDHEN, SYDVKM. The CDR3 contains 15 residues. Trimming took off 3 bases at V and 6 bases at J, with 15 bases between the two ends. The CDR3 DNA sequence: TGTGCCAGCAGTTTTTACGGGCAGGGCGGTCAGCCCCAGCATTTT. Its protein product is CASSFYGQGGQPQHF.

The chain joins TRBV12-5 to TRBJ2-2; D uncertain. CDR3 size: 15 residues. V shed 7 bases and J shed 3 bases, with 15 bases lying between them. Germline values: CDR1 LGHNT, CDR2 FRNRAP. The CDR3 reads CASELVPADTGELFF. The CDR3 DNA follows: TGTGCTAGTGAACTCGTACCGGCGGACACCGGGGAGCTGTTTTTT.

The chain recombines TRBV12-3 or TRBV12-4 with TRBJ1-2; D perhaps matches TRBD1 (6 bases). The CDR3 extends over 14 amino acids. With 0 bases removed from V and 5 bases from J, the gap between germline ends came to 10 bases. The chain's CDR3 is CASSLALTGYGYTF. In DNA form, the CDR3 reads TGTGCCAGCAGTTTAGCGCTAACAGGGTATGGCTACACCTTC.

This chain links TRBV6-1 with TRBJ2-1; possibly TRBD2 for D (6 bases). Trimming pared 8 bases from V and 2 bases from J, leaving 10 bases between. The length of the CDR3 is 13 residues. The germline V gene has CDR1 MNHNS and CDR2 SASEGT. This CDR3 reads CASGLFTYNEQFF. The CDR3 DNA sequence: TGTGCCAGCGGACTATTCACCTACAATGAGCAGTTCTTC.

This clonotype was seen more than once but under ten times. The chain carries TRBV12-5 and TRBJ1-3; D is ambiguous. Trimming left V 9 bases short and J 3 bases short, with 9 bases between. The germline CDR1 and CDR2 sequences are LGHNT and FRNRAP. The CDR3 totals 12 residues. The CDR3 is CASSSFGNTIYF. The CDR3 region has the DNA TGTGCTAGCTCCTCATTTGGAAACACCATATATTTT.

The V call is TRBV5-1, the J call TRBJ2-7, with 11 bases matching TRBD2. The CDR3 contains 15 residues. V shed 5 bases and J 4 bases; nucleotides not matched to a gene: 8. Germline lookup yields CDR1 SGHRS and CDR2 YFSETQ. For the CDR3, the DNA is TGCGCCAGCAGAAAAGGACTAGCGGGCTCATACGAGCAGTACTTC. It translates to CASRKGLAGSYEQYF.

This clonotype was observed a handful of times. J is TRBJ2-2 and V is TRBV21-1; the DNA was not compared with TRBD2, the D call given in the table. TRBV21-1 is a recognized pseudogene. The length of the CDR3 is 16 residues. The CDR3 protein is CASSTQLAGGTGGLFF. The CDR3 nucleotides read TGTGCCAGCAGCACCCAACTAGCGGGGGGCACCGGGGGGCTGTTTTTT.

In its sample, this clonotype was seen a few times. This rearrangement joins TRBV19 to TRBJ1-1, with 7 bases fitting TRBD1. V shed 5 bases and J 1 base; nucleotides not matched to a gene: 10. The germline CDR1 and CDR2 sequences are LNHDA and SQIVND (reference sequence). The CDR3 runs 16 residues. The CDR3 spells CASSPLLQGRNTEAFF. Written as DNA, the CDR3 is TGTGCCAGTAGTCCTCTTTTACAGGGGCGGAACACTGAAGCTTTCTTT.

The V and J genes are TRBV2 and TRBJ1-2, with D hard to call. This CDR3 has 14 residues. Trimming removed 6 bases from V and 0 bases from J, with 11 bases in between. Germline CDR1 and CDR2: SNHLY and FYNNEI. The DNA for the CDR3 is TGTGCCAGCAGAGGTACAGCCACTAACTATGGCTACACCTTC. Its translation is CASRGTATNYGYTF.

V gene TRBV7-6 combines with J gene TRBJ2-1; D possibly corresponds to TRBD2 (5 bases). The V gene lost 5 bases and the J gene lost 10 bases, with 9 bases spanning the gap. This CDR3 spans 11 amino acids. Germline CDR1 is SGHVS and CDR2 is FNYEAQ. CDR3 sequence: CASSRGWEQFF. CDR3 DNA: TGTGCCAGCAGCCGGGGATGGGAGCAGTTCTTC.

The table lists this clonotype with a few counts. This sequence joins TRBV6-6 and TRBJ2-7; D gene uncertain. V was shortened by 2 bases and J by 3 bases, with 8 bases between the two germline ends. The CDR3 runs 13 residues. Germline CDR1 reads MNHNY; CDR2 reads SVGAGI (reference sequence). CDR3 nucleotide sequence: TGTGCCAGCAGTTACAACAGCAACTACGAGCAGTACTTC. This encodes CASSYNSNYEQYF.

This rearrangement joins TRBV5-1 to TRBJ2-3; tentative D call: TRBD1 (5 bases). The CDR3 is made up of 15 amino acids. V lost 0 bases, J lost 4 bases, and 12 bases lay in between. Germline V CDR1 and CDR2: SGHRS, YFSETQ. CDR3 loop: CASSLGTTGSDTQYF. CDR3 DNA: TGCGCCAGCAGCTTGGGGACAACTGGCTCAGATACGCAGTATTTT.

This clonotype occurred a few times. J is TRBJ2-5 and V is TRBV29-1; TRBD1 aligns across 9 bases. The V gene end was trimmed by 8 bases and the J gene end by 3 bases; junction bases not matched to a gene: 7. The CDR3 totals 13 residues. Germline V lookup: CDR1 SQVTM, CDR2 ANQGSEA. This chain's CDR3 is CSSLTGGEETQYF. In nucleotides, the CDR3 is TGCAGCTCTTTAACAGGGGGCGAAGAGACCCAGTACTTC.

This clonotype showed up just once. One junction end does not reproduce the germline sequence, and a read error may be involved. The chain couples TRBV9 to TRBJ2-2, with D tentatively TRBD2 (5 bases). From germline, CDR1 is SGDLS and CDR2 YYNGEE. CDR3 size: 14 residues. The CDR3 sequence is CASSVVGNTGELLF. Written as DNA, the CDR3 is TGTGCCAGCAGCGTAGTAGGGAACACCGGGGAGCTGCTTTTT.

This rearrangement joins TRBV14 to TRBJ2-3; D is ambiguous. This CDR3 is built from 19 residues. CDR1 is SGHDN and CDR2 is FVKESK in the germline V gene. Trimming shortened V by 0 bases and J by 0 bases, and 19 bases separated the two germline ends. CDR3 DNA sequence: TGTGCCAGCAGCCAAGATAGAGGACGGTCGTTTTTGAGCACAGATACGCAGTATTTT. Amino acid sequence: CASSQDRGRSFLSTDTQYF.

This clonotype was detected a few times. V gene TRBV7-6 combines with J gene TRBJ2-1; the match to TRBD2 covers 11 bases. The ends lost 5 bases at V and 0 bases at J; junction bases unmatched: 9. CDR1 and CDR2 from the germline V gene are SGHVS and FNYEAQ. This CDR3 contains 18 residues. The CDR3 bases are TGTGCCAGCAGCCCAGGACTAGCGGGTGGGAGCTCCTACAATGAGCAGTTCTTC. This encodes CASSPGLAGGSSYNEQFF.

V gene TRBV12-3 or TRBV12-4 combines with J gene TRBJ1-6; D unclear. The V gene lost 1 base and the J gene lost 9 bases, with 7 bases spanning the gap. The CDR3 runs 13 residues. The CDR3 sequence: CASSLVVGSPLHF. In DNA, the CDR3 is TGTGCCAGCAGTTTAGTCGTGGGTTCACCCCTCCACTTT.

The CDR3 protein is CASSGASGMETEEKLFF. The CDR3 nucleotides read TGTGCCAGCAGCGGGGCTTCGGGTATGGAAACAGAAGAAAAACTGTTTTTT. The chain links TRBV2 to TRBJ1-4, with D perhaps TRBD1 (5 bases). With 6 bases removed from V and 8 bases from J, the gap between germline ends came to 25 bases. Germline values: CDR1 SNHLY, CDR2 FYNNEI. This CDR3 region has 17 residues.

This clonotype was detected only a few times. V usage is TRBV27 and J usage is TRBJ1-2; 9 bases are a match to TRBD1. The CDR3 runs to 18 residues. Trimming at V came to 4 bases and at J to 4 bases, leaving 16 bases not matched to a gene. CDR1 is MNHEY and CDR2 is SMNVEV in the germline V gene (reference sequence). Here the CDR3 reads CASSSLFRDRAFGYGYTF. DNA for the CDR3: TGTGCCAGCAGTTCTCTTTTCCGGGACAGGGCGTTTGGCTATGGCTACACCTTC.

This clonotype was recorded a few times. No DNA is shown, since the ends of the CDR3 on it are uncertain; the CDR3 is the one TCRdb lists. The V and J genes are TRBV29-1 and TRBJ2-5; TRBD1, the D gene given by the table, was not confirmed from the DNA. The CDR3 has 13 amino acids, counting both end residues. Germline lookup yields CDR1 SQVTM and CDR2 ANQGSEA. The CDR3 sequence: CSVGTGISYEQHF.

A few counts support this clonotype. The chain uses TRBV29-1 and TRBJ2-2; 8 bases map to TRBD2. The CDR3 length is 14 residues. After removal of 7 bases from V and 4 bases from J, the junction contained 8 bases not matched to a gene. Germline CDR1 SQVTM, CDR2 ANQGSEA. In nucleotides, the CDR3 is TGCAGCGCCACACTAGCGGATTTCACCGGGGAGCTGTTTTTT. It specifies CSATLADFTGELFF.

The chain uses TRBV6-5 and TRBJ2-3; 7 bases line up with TRBD2. Germline lookup yields CDR1 MNHEY and CDR2 SVGAGI. This CDR3 spans 17 amino acids. Losses at the gene ends were 2 bases for V and 1 base for J; bases not matched to a gene: 9. The CDR3 region has the DNA TGTGCCAGCAGTTACGGCTCCACTAGCGCTCGCACAGATACGCAGTATTTT. Amino acids: CASSYGSTSARTDTQYF.

This sequence joins TRBV7-2 and TRBJ2-5; a weak D match, TRBD2 (7 bases). CDR3 length: 18 amino acids. The germline V gene has CDR1 SGHTA and CDR2 FQGNSA. The V and J ends lost 5 bases and 0 bases respectively, with 22 bases between them. Here the CDR3 reads CASSPGVLGGAYQETQYF. CDR3 sequence (DNA): TGTGCCAGCAGCCCAGGGGTTTTGGGGGGGGCTTACCAAGAGACCCAGTACTTC.

This chain joins TRBV11-3 and TRBJ2-5; TRBD1 matches at 9 bases. The CDR3 sequence is 15 residues long. CDR1 is SGHNT and CDR2 is YENEEA in the germline V gene. The V gene end was trimmed by 5 bases and the J gene end by 1 base; junction bases not matched to a gene: 5. In DNA form, the CDR3 reads TGTGCCAGCAGCCAACGGACAGGGGCCCAAGAGACCCAGTACTTC. Residues: CASSQRTGAQETQYF.

This clonotype turned up a few times. V and J are TRBV18 and TRBJ2-3; unclear D gene. Germline V gene data show CDR1 as KGHSH and CDR2 as LQKENI. Deletions cut 2 bases from V and 4 bases from J, with 16 bases between. The CDR3 covers 16 residues. As DNA, the CDR3 is TGTGCCAGCTCACCAAGAATCCAGAATTCGCCAGATACGCAGTATTTT. This encodes CASSPRIQNSPDTQYF.